This T cell receptor beta chain was sequenced for a study of response to subunit inactivated influenza vaccine. Study outcomes and limitations: A suggestion made by the authors is that each seasonal influenza vaccination recruits few new T cells.

TCRdb itself ran the RT-PCR reads through MiXCR, one entry per CDR3 protein. The sample lists around 750,000 distinct CDR3 sequences, around 20% occurring once. The table lists this clonotype with a few counts. The antigen remains unidentified. Trimming took 2 bases from V and 4 from J, leaving 18 bases between them. The CDR3 loop spans 18 amino acids. Germline assignment: CDR1 LGHDT and CDR2 YNNKEL (reference sequence). The sequence was obtained from a man between 50 and 59 years old who received an inactivated influenza vaccine. The chain recombines TRBV3-1 with TRBJ2-6; D is undetermined. The material sequenced was PBMCs from blood, taken more than 4 days after vaccination. The CDR3 region is CASSQYREPNSGANVLTF. The CDR3, as DNA: TGTGCCAGCAGCCAATATCGTGAACCCAACTCCGGGGCCAACGTCCTGACTTTC.